The clone carrying this T cell receptor beta chain was detected ten times or more. Antigen: not known. These data belong to a study of T-cell memory formation after mild COVID-19. Turning to the study itself: Each donor largely had its own TCR clusters. The study, taken as a whole, reports: The study found contracting CD4+ clones mainly in CM and EM and contracting CD8+ clones in EMRA.

Constant-segment primers and 5'RACE yielded cDNA libraries for TCR alpha and TCR beta, each carrying sample barcodes and UMIs. From the 5' RACE reads, TCRdb called clonotypes with MiXCR, one entry per CDR3 protein. The repertoire consists of tens of thousands of distinct CDR3 sequences, with around 15% occurring once and the leading ten covering roughly 1.5%. Germline-derived CDR1 and CDR2 are SGDLS and YYNGEE. Germline trimming cut 0 bases from V and 3 bases from J; bases unmatched to any gene: 2. This CDR3 is 14 amino acids long. Material for sequencing was PBMCs or a T cell subset sorted from them (not recorded which). V usage is TRBV9 and J usage is TRBJ2-5, with 7 bases identical to TRBD1. The receptor comes from an adult who had mild COVID-19 (a few samples of this study predate the infection). Cell type and time point are not known. CDR3 DNA: TGTGCCAGCAGCGTAGACAGGGGTGAAGAGACCCAGTACTTC. Encoded protein: CASSVDRGEETQYF.